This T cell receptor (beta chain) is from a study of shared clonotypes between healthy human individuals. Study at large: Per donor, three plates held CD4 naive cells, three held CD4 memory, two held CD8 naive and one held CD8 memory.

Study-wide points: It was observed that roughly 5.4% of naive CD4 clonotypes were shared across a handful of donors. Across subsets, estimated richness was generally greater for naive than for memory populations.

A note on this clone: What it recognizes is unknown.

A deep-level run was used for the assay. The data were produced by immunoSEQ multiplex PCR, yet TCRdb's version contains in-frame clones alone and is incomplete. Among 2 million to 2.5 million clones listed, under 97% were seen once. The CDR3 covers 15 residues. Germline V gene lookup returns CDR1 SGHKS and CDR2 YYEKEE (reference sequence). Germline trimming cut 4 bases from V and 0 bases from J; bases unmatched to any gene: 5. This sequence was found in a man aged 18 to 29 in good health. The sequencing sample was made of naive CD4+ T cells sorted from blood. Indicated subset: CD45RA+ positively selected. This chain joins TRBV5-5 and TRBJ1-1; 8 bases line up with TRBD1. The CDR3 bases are TGTGCCAGCAGCGCCCGACAGGGGATGAACACTGAAGCTTTCTTT. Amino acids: CASSARQGMNTEAFF.